A selection of T cell receptor beta chains follows, all from one sample in a study of blood T cell repertoires in COVID-19. Sequencing was performed with immunoSEQ multiplex PCR; in TCRdb, only in-frame clones are kept and a portion is missing. The repertoire holds tens of thousands of clones, with under 80% as singletons. The material sequenced was peripheral blood. The source is a human donor in a cohort sampled during active COVID-19. The conserved cysteine and the conserved F or W are not part of the CDR3 here.

CDR3: ASSLGGSLSEAF
J: TRBJ1-1
V: TRBV2

CDR3: ASSLQSYEQY
J: TRBJ2-7
V: TRBV6-6

CDR3: ASSPVRSTGSYEQY
J: TRBJ2-7
V: TRBV18

CDR3: ASSRIMRGSGRNYEQY
J: TRBJ2-7
V: TRBV4-1

CDR3: ASSPQVGTGTYEQY
J: TRBJ2-7
V: TRBV18

CDR3: ASSLLAVTDTQY
J: TRBJ2-3
V: TRBV5-1

CDR3: ASSLASGQLNSPLH
J: TRBJ1-6
V: TRBV5-1

CDR3: ASSTRPDSEAF
J: TRBJ1-1
V: TRBV9

CDR3: ASSAQDRGKTEAF
J: TRBJ1-1
V: TRBV7-8

CDR3: ASTAGSSYEQY
J: TRBJ2-7
V: TRBV27

CDR3: ASSFRGLWDTQY
J: TRBJ2-3
V: TRBV27

CDR3: ASSPFRDIHGYT
J: TRBJ1-2
V: TRBV7-2

CDR3: ASSTMGQGTTPYEQY
J: TRBJ2-7
V: TRBV18

CDR3: ASSQTGPQSGEQY
J: TRBJ2-7
V: TRBV5-5

CDR3: ASSELNSPLH
J: TRBJ1-6
V: TRBV9

CDR3: ASSTSGGRFYEQY
J: TRBJ2-7
V: TRBV5-1

CDR3: ASSPLLAGTYNEQF
J: TRBJ2-1
V: TRBV28

CDR3: ASSWADNSNQPQH
J: TRBJ1-5
V: TRBV10-2

CDR3: ASSPGRDYGYT
J: TRBJ1-2
V: TRBV18

CDR3: ASSGQGSSSEAF
J: TRBJ1-1
V: TRBV2

CDR3: SASLGQGAEAF
J: TRBJ1-1
V: TRBV20-1

CDR3: ASSQVVTGQETQY
J: TRBJ2-5
V: TRBV4-3

CDR3: ASNKEGNQPQH
J: TRBJ1-5
V: TRBV28

CDR3: ASSLTGDTEAF
J: TRBJ1-1
V: TRBV12-3/TRBV12-4

CDR3: ASSQDVLAGQTRDTQY
J: TRBJ2-3
V: TRBV14

CDR3: ASSYSTSGRAYLEQY
J: TRBJ2-7
V: TRBV6-2/TRBV6-3

CDR3: ASRPIAYTEAF
J: TRBJ1-1
V: TRBV19

CDR3: ASSYSIEYVRDGYT
J: TRBJ1-2
V: TRBV6-5

CDR3: ASSRDRASNQPQH
J: TRBJ1-5
V: TRBV27

CDR3: SVLQEYTEAF
J: TRBJ1-1
V: TRBV29-1

CDR3: AWSRVLYGYT
J: TRBJ1-2
V: TRBV30

CDR3: ASSSDRYTEAF
J: TRBJ1-1
V: TRBV7-2